This T cell receptor beta chain was recovered during a study of T cells in Graves' hyperthyroidism and ophthalmopathy. Overall study results and limits: Blood also carried most thyroid clonotypes expanded above 0.001. Prediction of ophthalmopathy progression came a median roughly 6.6 months pre-onset.

This clonotype was observed many times. The antigen is unknown. Thyroid ultrasound, orbital computed tomography, clinical symptoms, and serum thyroxine and TRAb underpinned diagnoses. The PBMCs studied were ones that came from 10 ml fresh peripheral blood. Trimming pared 1 base from V and 6 bases from J, leaving 10 bases between. The CDR3 is 14 amino acids. CDR1 is LGHDT, CDR2 YNNKEL, per germline (reference sequence). Template material for amplifying TCR beta CDR3 regions consisted of RNA transcripts. Initially, a first-round RT-PCR of the TCR CDR3 employed the HTBI primer set. MiXCR, run by TCRdb on the multiplex PCR reads, gives a single entry per CDR3 protein. The table has around 350,000 distinct CDR3 sequences, approximately 15% seen once; the top ten hold about 20%.

Sample: blood. The V and J genes are TRBV3-1 and TRBJ2-1; D is ambiguous. This TCR was recovered from a woman in her 30s with Graves' ophthalmopathy. CDR3 coding DNA: TGTGCCAGCAGCCAAGGAAAGACATCCAATGAGCAGTTCTTC. It is translated as CASSQGKTSNEQFF.